Following are 7 T cell receptor beta chains from one sample sequenced in a study of blood T cell repertoires in COVID-19. Generated by immunoSEQ multiplex PCR, the TCRdb table keeps only in-frame clones and is missing some. The sample lists some 170,000 clones, approximately 87% seen once, with 12% in the top ten. Source material: peripheral blood. The receptors derive from a woman aged 70 to 79 with COVID-19, enrolled during active disease.

The chain is built from TRBV19 and TRBJ2-3, with 14 bases identical to TRBD2. Germline CDR1 is LNHDA and CDR2 is SQIVND (reference sequence). V shed 4 bases, J shed 0 bases, and the junction held 9 bases outside the gene matches. The CDR3 spans 19 residues. CDR3 sequence: CASSKAGTSGRRSTDTQYF. The CDR3 DNA reads TGTGCCAGTAGTAAAGCCGGGACTAGCGGGAGAAGGAGCACAGATACGCAGTATTTT.

The gene calls are TRBV7-9 and TRBJ2-7, with no clear D. The CDR3 extends over 13 amino acids. Germline CDR1 reads SEHNR; CDR2 reads FQNEAQ (reference sequence). Between the trimmed V and J ends, which lost 2 bases and 9 bases, there was a span of 14 bases. The CDR3 bases are TGTGCCAGCAGCTTAATTCGTACCGGCGGGCAGTACTTC. This gives the protein CASSLIRTGGQYF.

About this clone: A read error may produce the germline difference seen at one junction end. V is TRBV10-3 and J is TRBJ1-2, with D possibly matching TRBD1 (5 bases). CDR3 size: 14 residues. Germline V CDR1 and CDR2: ENHRY, SYGVKD. CDR3 protein: CAISQSGGDYGYTF. The CDR3 DNA is TGTGCCATCAGTCAGTCCGGGGGTGACTATGGCTACACCTTC.

This chain uses TRBV19 with TRBJ2-2; 8 bases match TRBD2. J was trimmed by 6 bases and V by 3 bases; bases with no gene match: 12. The CDR3 loop spans 17 amino acids. Germline lookup yields CDR1 LNHDA and CDR2 SQIVND (reference sequence). This CDR3 reads CASSILHGREAPGELFF. CDR3 in DNA: TGTGCCAGTAGTATCCTTCACGGGAGGGAGGCACCCGGGGAGCTGTTTTTT.

This clone was detected only once. This chain joins TRBV19 and TRBJ2-1; a weak D match, TRBD2 (5 bases). Per germline, CDR1 LNHDA and CDR2 SQIVND (reference sequence). The CDR3 extends over 15 amino acids. Trimming cost V 6 bases and J 1 base, with 13 bases left between them. The CDR3 loop is CASRTTGESYNEQFF. The CDR3 DNA sequence: TGTGCCAGTAGAACGACCGGGGAGTCCTACAATGAGCAGTTCTTC.

The chain carries TRBV19 and TRBJ1-1; TRBD1 agrees at 7 bases. V lost 5 bases to trimming and J lost 4 bases; unmatched junction nucleotides: 4. The CDR3 is 13 residues long. The germline CDR1 and CDR2 sequences are LNHDA and SQIVND (reference sequence). DNA for the CDR3: TGTGCCAGTAGTGTACAGGGGAGCACTGAAGCTTTCTTT. It specifies CASSVQGSTEAFF.

In nucleotides, the CDR3 is TGTGCCATCTCAACGCCCGGGAAGACAGATACGCAGTATTTT. Amino acid sequence: CAISTPGKTDTQYF. The rearrangement links TRBV10-3 to TRBJ2-3, with TRBD2 as a possible D gene (5 bases). This CDR3 spans 14 amino acids. Germline V gene lookup returns CDR1 ENHRY and CDR2 SYGVKD. The V gene lost 8 bases and the J gene lost 3 bases, with 15 bases spanning the gap.